This TCR beta chain was profiled in a study of cytomegalovirus exposure and HLA in healthy donors. Assay: immunoSEQ multiplex PCR; the TCRdb copy retains only in-frame clones and omits some. The profile covers fewer than 150,000 clones, with approximately 91% appearing a single time and less than 4.5% taken by the ten largest. Germline assignment: CDR1 LNHDA and CDR2 SQIVND (reference sequence). The V end lost 4 bases, the J end lost 4 bases, and 14 bases lay between the germline ends. The CDR3 is 15 amino acids. Sequencing was carried out using PBMCs. This TCR derives from a man aged 18 to 29 in good health and CMV-seropositive. The chain joins TRBV19 to TRBJ1-5; D is perhaps TRBD1 (5 bases). CDR3: CASSRGSSGNQPQHF. The CDR3 DNA follows: TGTGCCAGTAGTAGGGGCTCCTCGGGTAATCAGCCCCAGCATTTT.